These 28 T cell receptor beta chains originate from one sample sequenced in a study of Graves' ophthalmopathy and Graves' hyperthyroidism. TCR beta CDR3 regions were amplified from RNA transcripts. Investigators did first-round RT-PCR with HTBI primers, then second-round multiplex PCR. In TCRdb, the multiplex PCR reads were re-called with MiXCR into one record per CDR3 protein. This table holds 350,000 to 450,000 distinct CDR3 sequences, under 25% found once. Sequenced material: peripheral blood. The receptors were gathered from a woman in her late teens or twenties with stable Graves' hyperthyroidism.

The CDR3 loop reads CASSLELDRASYEQYF. The CDR3 nucleotides are TGTGCCAGCAGCTTAGAGCTCGACAGGGCCTCCTACGAGCAGTACTTC. J is TRBJ2-7 and V is TRBV11-2; 7 positions agree with TRBD1. This CDR3 region has 16 residues. The ends lost 0 bases at V and 0 bases at J; junction bases unmatched: 5. Germline loops: CDR1 SGHAT, CDR2 FQNNGV.

This clonotype was seen many times. This chain joins TRBV20-1 and TRBJ2-7; the D is unclear. The CDR3 runs 13 residues. CDR1 is DFQATT and CDR2 is SNEGSKA in the germline V gene (reference sequence). The V gene lost 2 bases and the J gene lost 5 bases, with 13 bases spanning the gap. This chain's CDR3 is CSARYPLAHEQYF. The CDR3 DNA sequence: TGCAGTGCTAGATACCCCTTGGCCCACGAGCAGTACTTC.

The V gene is TRBV14, the J gene TRBJ2-7; D gene ambiguous. The CDR3 contains 12 residues. The germline CDR1 and CDR2 sequences are SGHDN and FVKESK. Trimming left V 1 base short and J 7 bases short, with 8 bases between. CDR3 DNA: TGTGCCAGCAGCCAAGTGAGTCGTGAGCAGTACTTC. Its protein product is CASSQVSREQYF.

The chain carries TRBV5-1 and TRBJ1-6; tentatively, D is TRBD1 (5 bases). Trimming took 2 bases from V and 8 from J, leaving 14 bases between them. CDR3 length: 15 amino acids. Germline values: CDR1 SGHRS, CDR2 YFSETQ. Here the CDR3 reads CASSLRQKKYSPLHF. For the CDR3, the DNA is TGCGCCAGCAGCTTAAGACAGAAAAAGTATTCACCCCTCCACTTT.

This clonotype was found many times. This chain uses TRBV11-2 with TRBJ2-5; 8 nucleotides agree with TRBD1. CDR3 length: 15 residues. The ends lost 5 bases at V and 5 bases at J; junction bases unmatched: 10. In germline, CDR1 is SGHAT, CDR2 FQNNGV. The CDR3, as DNA: TGTGCCAGCAGCGTCAGGGGGCCCTACAGGGAGACCCAGTACTTC. Translating gives CASSVRGPYRETQYF.

In this sample, this clonotype turned up many times. The genes are TRBV14 and TRBJ2-7; TRBD2 aligns across 9 bases. The CDR3 is 15 amino acids. Germline loops: CDR1 SGHDN, CDR2 FVKESK. V was pared by 4 bases and J by 6 bases, with 10 bases of the junction left unmatched. The DNA for the CDR3 is TGTGCCAGCAGCCTCAATAGCGGGAGAGGGGTCGAGCAGTACTTC. It specifies CASSLNSGRGVEQYF.

This clonotype was seen ten or more times. The genes are TRBV5-1 and TRBJ2-7; 9 nucleotides align to TRBD2. This CDR3 is built from 16 residues. V dropped 0 bases and J dropped 5; count of bases not matched to a gene: 9. Germline CDR1 is SGHRS and CDR2 is YFSETQ. The CDR3 region is CASSLEAREGGNEQYF. In DNA form, the CDR3 reads TGCGCCAGCAGCTTGGAGGCGCGGGAGGGGGGCAACGAGCAGTACTTC.

In this sample, this clonotype is medium-sized. This chain links TRBV20-1 with TRBJ1-1; weak D call: TRBD1 (6 bases). The V end lost 3 bases, the J end lost 5 bases, and 13 bases lay between the germline ends. This CDR3 is 13 amino acids long. Germline V gene lookup returns CDR1 DFQATT and CDR2 SNEGSKA (reference sequence). The CDR3 reads CSARGARDTEAFF. CDR3 nucleotide sequence: TGCAGTGCTAGGGGGGCCAGGGATACTGAAGCTTTCTTT.

This clonotype has ten or more counts. The rearrangement links TRBV20-1 to TRBJ1-1; tentative D call: TRBD1 (5 bases). Germline values: CDR1 DFQATT, CDR2 SNEGSKA (reference sequence). Trimming left V 6 bases short and J 0 bases short, with 20 bases between. CDR3 size: 16 residues. DNA for the CDR3: TGCAGTGCCATCTACGACCCGGGACTCTTGAACACTGAAGCTTTCTTT. Translated, it gives CSAIYDPGLLNTEAFF.

The J gene is TRBJ2-5, the V gene TRBV18; a weak D match, TRBD2 (6 bases). The CDR3 contains 14 residues. The germline V gene has CDR1 KGHSH and CDR2 LQKENI. Trimming removed 2 bases from V and 4 bases from J, with 11 bases in between. Here the CDR3 reads CASSPTVGGETQYF. In DNA, the CDR3 is TGTGCCAGCTCACCAACGGTCGGGGGAGAGACCCAGTACTTC. The complete variable domain, with remaining parts taken from reference TRBV18 and TRBJ2-5, reads NAGVMQNPRHLVRRRGQEARLRCSPMKGHSHVYWYRQLPEEGLKFMVYLQKENIIDESGMPKERFSAEFPKEGPSILRIQQVVRGDSAAYFCASSPTVGGETQYFGPGTRLLVL.

The table lists this clonotype with many counts. The V and J genes are TRBV6-1 and TRBJ1-5; the D is unclear. CDR1 is MNHNS, CDR2 SASEGT, per germline. Trimming removed 3 bases at V and 4 bases at J, with 4 bases between. This CDR3 has 12 amino acids. The CDR3 sequence is CASSDGNQPQHF. As DNA, the CDR3 is TGTGCCAGCAGTGATGGTAATCAGCCCCAGCATTTT.

The sample holds a few counts of this clonotype. The chain couples TRBV12-3 or TRBV12-4 to TRBJ2-7; either TRBD1 or TRBD2 may fit D (6 bases each). This CDR3 is 12 amino acids long. V was cut by 6 bases and J by 6 bases, with 12 bases left in between. Here the CDR3 reads CASRRGAAEQYF. The CDR3 region has the DNA TGTGCCAGCAGGAGGGGGGCAGCCGAGCAGTACTTC.

This clonotype came up many times. The J gene is TRBJ1-2, the V gene TRBV11-2; a weak D match, TRBD1 (5 bases). This CDR3 region has 13 residues. Trimming cost V 3 bases and J 2 bases, with 7 bases left between them. Germline CDR1 is SGHAT and CDR2 is FQNNGV. In DNA, the CDR3 is TGTGCCAGCAGCTTCCGGGACAACTATGGCTACACCTTC. It encodes CASSFRDNYGYTF.

The sample holds many counts of this clonotype. The V call is TRBV27, the J call TRBJ2-5; 9 nucleotides align to TRBD2. This CDR3 region has 14 residues. Germline V gives CDR1 MNHEY, CDR2 SMNVEV (reference sequence). The V and J ends lost 4 bases and 5 bases, in that order; junction bases with no gene match: 5. The CDR3, as DNA: TGTGCCAGCAGTTCCCTCGGACTAGCGGAGACCCAGTACTTC. It translates to CASSSLGLAETQYF.

At least ten counts were recorded for this clonotype. The genes are TRBV6-2 or TRBV6-3 and TRBJ1-5; D is unresolved. Per the germline V gene, CDR1 is MNHEY and CDR2 is SVGEGT. V shed 0 bases and J shed 4 bases, with 4 bases lying between them. The CDR3 consists of 13 residues. CDR3 nucleotide sequence: TGTGCCAGCAGTTACTCCCGAAATCAGCCCCAGCATTTT. This gives the protein CASSYSRNQPQHF.

The sample holds many counts of this clonotype. The chain is built from TRBV7-9 and TRBJ2-7; the D is unclear. CDR3 length: 14 residues. With 0 bases removed from V and 1 base from J, the gap between germline ends came to 7 bases. The germline gives CDR1 SEHNR, CDR2 FQNEAQ (reference sequence). CDR3 in amino acids: CASSLADKSYEQYF. The CDR3 coding sequence is TGTGCCAGCAGCTTAGCCGATAAGTCCTACGAGCAGTACTTC.

This clonotype has at least ten counts. V is TRBV6-1 and J is TRBJ2-7, with 8 bases identical to TRBD1. This CDR3 contains 16 residues. The ends lost 0 bases at V and 5 bases at J; junction bases unmatched: 9. Germline assignment: CDR1 MNHNS and CDR2 SASEGT. The CDR3 nucleotides read TGTGCCAGCAGTGAAGCGCGGTCAGGGGGCGGGAACGAGCAGTACTTC. Its protein is CASSEARSGGGNEQYF.

This clonotype was observed many times. This chain uses TRBV24-1 with TRBJ2-3, with no clear D. Trimming shortened V by 6 bases and J by 4 bases, and 13 bases separated the two germline ends. The CDR3 has 14 amino acids. Germline assignment: CDR1 KGHDR and CDR2 SFDVKD. DNA for the CDR3: TGTGCCACCAGTCCGAACGGAGAGGCAGATACGCAGTATTTT. It specifies CATSPNGEADTQYF.

Many counts were recorded for this clonotype. The chain carries TRBV6-2 or TRBV6-3 and TRBJ1-1; D is ambiguous. V was pared by 2 bases and J by 0 bases, with 7 bases between. The CDR3 is 14 residues long. From germline, CDR1 is MNHEY and CDR2 SVGEGT. DNA for the CDR3: TGTGCCAGCAGTTACAGGGCTCTGAACACTGAAGCTTTCTTT. Protein product: CASSYRALNTEAFF.

This clonotype has ten or more counts. The chain has TRBV6-5 and TRBJ1-2; D gene uncertain. The length of the CDR3 is 14 residues. Per germline, CDR1 MNHEY and CDR2 SVGAGI. The ends were cut back, 2 bases at V and 2 bases at J, with 9 bases in the middle. The DNA of the CDR3 is TGTGCCAGCAGTTACGGGCCCGGGAACTATGGCTACACCTTC. This codes for CASSYGPGNYGYTF.

This chain uses TRBV5-1 with TRBJ2-1; 8 positions match TRBD2. CDR1 is SGHRS and CDR2 is YFSETQ in the germline V gene. This CDR3 has 13 residues. J gave up 5 bases and V 3 bases, and 1 base lay outside the gene matches. DNA for the CDR3: TGCGCCAGCAGCTACGGGAGGGACAATGAGCAGTTCTTC. Translating it yields CASSYGRDNEQFF.

This chain connects TRBV20-1 to TRBJ1-1; D is unresolved. V lost 3 bases and J 3 bases, leaving 14 bases between the germline ends. The V gene's germline CDR1 is DFQATT and CDR2 SNEGSKA (reference sequence). The CDR3 covers 14 residues. This CDR3 is CSARSVGSDTEAFF. DNA for the CDR3: TGCAGTGCTAGGTCGGTGGGGTCGGACACTGAAGCTTTCTTT.

This clonotype was seen only a few times. One end of the junction varies from germline; a read error may be responsible. The chain's CDR3 is CSARDGVGNRGQPQHF. The CDR3 nucleotides are TGTAGTGCTAGAGACGGGGTGGGTAACCGGGGGCAGCCCCAGCATTTT. V usage is TRBV20-1 and J usage is TRBJ1-5; tentative D call: TRBD1 (5 bases). The V gene's germline CDR1 is DFQATT and CDR2 SNEGSKA (reference sequence). The CDR3 consists of 16 residues.

There are many counts of this clonotype. The rearrangement links TRBV29-1 to TRBJ2-2; possible D gene TRBD2, 6 bases. The CDR3 sequence is 13 residues long. The germline V and J ends were trimmed by 7 bases and 3 bases, with 12 bases remaining between them. Germline CDR1 and CDR2: SQVTM and ANQGSEA. CDR3 sequence: CSAISGYTGELFF. DNA for the CDR3: TGCAGCGCCATTAGCGGTTACACCGGGGAGCTGTTTTTT.

At least ten counts were recorded for this clonotype. The CDR3: CASSLTGLADEETQYF. For the CDR3, the DNA is TGTGCCAGCAGTTTAACGGGACTAGCGGACGAAGAGACCCAGTACTTC. The chain links TRBV27 to TRBJ2-5; 11 bases match TRBD2. With V trimmed by 2 bases and J by 3 bases, 5 bases remained unmatched. Germline V gives CDR1 MNHEY, CDR2 SMNVEV (reference sequence). CDR3 length: 16 residues.

In this sample, this clonotype turned up many times. The gene calls are TRBV7-2 and TRBJ1-6; D call uncertain. The CDR3 spans 15 residues. Germline lookup yields CDR1 SGHTA and CDR2 FQGNSA. V shed 5 bases and J shed 6 bases, with 14 bases lying between them. The CDR3: CASSVAGPPNSPLHF. Here the CDR3 DNA reads TGTGCCAGCAGCGTCGCAGGCCCCCCTAATTCACCCCTCCACTTT.

This clonotype has ten or more counts. The chain couples TRBV7-6 to TRBJ1-3; TRBD1 is a possible D gene (6 bases). Germline V gene sequence: CDR1 SGHVS, CDR2 FNYEAQ. The CDR3 spans 17 residues. V shed 4 bases and J shed 2 bases, with 18 bases lying between them. This CDR3 is CASSSLQGGWAGNTIYF. DNA of the CDR3: TGTGCCAGCAGCTCCTTACAGGGTGGATGGGCTGGAAACACCATATATTTT.

This clonotype was seen ten or more times. As DNA, the CDR3 is TGTGCCAGCAGCTTAGCGCTCGGGAGGAGAGGAAACACCATATATTTT. Protein: CASSLALGRRGNTIYF. The chain is built from TRBV7-2 and TRBJ1-3; no clear D. Germline-derived CDR1 and CDR2 are SGHTA and FQGNSA. This CDR3 has 16 amino acids. The germline V and J ends were trimmed by 0 bases and 4 bases, with 13 bases remaining between them.